This T cell receptor beta chain was identified during a study of spatial heterogeneity in lung cancer. Overall study context: Beta-chain sequences were consistently detected more often than alpha-chain sequences. Overall study results and limits: Relative to follow-up, resection was when ubiquitous expanded tumor TCRs appeared more in blood.

The time point here: sample taken at primary tumor resection. Extraction of whole RNA from tumor, nontumor lung or frozen PBMC preceded unsorted sequencing. The donors, about 74 patients with untreated early-stage non-small cell lung cancer, provided the samples. Every individual TCR cDNA molecule carried its own unique molecular identifier, which allowed correction of PCR and sequencing errors. MiXCR, run by TCRdb on the 5' RACE reads, gives a single entry per CDR3 protein. The sample includes around 7,000 distinct CDR3 sequences, approximately 6.8% seen only once; the top ten take roughly 80%. CDR1 and CDR2 (germline): MNHNY, SVGAGI (reference sequence). CDR3 length: 15 amino acids. Trimming removed 2 bases from V and 0 bases from J, with 7 bases in between. Ten or more counts support this clonotype. Its specificity is unknown. This beta chain came through as a stray read in a library set up for alpha chains, and its size says little.

The material was PBMCs, obtained at surgery. The source is a male donor with early-stage non-small cell lung cancer. The genes are TRBV6-6 and TRBJ2-2; D is ambiguous. CDR3 region: CASSYPISNTGELFF. CDR3 sequence (DNA): TGTGCCAGCAGTTACCCAATCTCGAACACCGGGGAGCTGTTTTTT.